The subject of this entry is one T cell receptor (beta chain). Repertoires were generated with immunoSEQ multiplex PCR, while TCRdb's copy carries only in-frame clones and drops some. The table records some 800,000 clones, 80% to 95% of them present only once. The data were obtained in a study of shared clonotypes between healthy human individuals. Whole-study context: The cohort had two women and a few men, ages 18 to 49. Each donor's CD4 naive and CD4 memory cells filled three plates apiece, CD8 naive two, and CD8 memory one.

CD45RO negativity and positive selection for CCR7 defined naive CD8 cells, a population that excluded terminally differentiated effector memory CD45RA+ cells. This TCR was sampled from a man younger than 45 in good health. The sequencing input was naive CD8+ T cells sorted from blood.

The CDR3 spells CASRSFGTVGNTIYF. CDR3 DNA: TGTGCCAGCCGTAGCTTCGGGACAGTAGGAAACACCATATATTTT. The V gene is TRBV28, the J gene TRBJ1-3, with 7 bases aligning to TRBD1. In germline, CDR1 is MDHEN, CDR2 SYDVKM. The CDR3 totals 15 residues. V shed 8 bases, J shed 4 bases, and the junction held 11 bases outside the gene matches.